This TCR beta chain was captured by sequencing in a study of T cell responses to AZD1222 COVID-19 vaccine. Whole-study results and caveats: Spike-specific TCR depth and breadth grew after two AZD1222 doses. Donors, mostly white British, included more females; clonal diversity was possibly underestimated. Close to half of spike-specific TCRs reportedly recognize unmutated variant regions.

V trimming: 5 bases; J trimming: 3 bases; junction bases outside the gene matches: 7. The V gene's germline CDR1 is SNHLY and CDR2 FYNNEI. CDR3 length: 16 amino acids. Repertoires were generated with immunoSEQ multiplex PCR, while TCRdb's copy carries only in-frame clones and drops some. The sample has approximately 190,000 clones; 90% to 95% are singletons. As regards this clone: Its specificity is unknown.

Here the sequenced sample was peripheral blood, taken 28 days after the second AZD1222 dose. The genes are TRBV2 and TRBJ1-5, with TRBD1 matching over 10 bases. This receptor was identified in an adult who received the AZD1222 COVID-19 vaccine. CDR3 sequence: CASSYDRGQNNQPQHF. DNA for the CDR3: TGTGCCAGCAGTTACGACAGGGGGCAGAACAATCAGCCCCAGCATTTT.